One and the same sample provided the 14 T cell receptor beta chains below, sequenced in a study of T cells in Graves' hyperthyroidism and ophthalmopathy. TCR beta CDR3 sequences were amplified from RNA transcripts. Researchers ran a first-round RT-PCR on the TCR CDR3 using the HTBI primer set. TCRdb reprocessed the multiplex PCR reads with MiXCR, giving one entry per CDR3 protein. This sample has fewer than 750,000 distinct CDR3 sequences, with 13% to 15% found just once. The specimen sequenced was blood. Source of these receptors: a woman in her fifties or sixties with Graves' ophthalmopathy.

This clonotype was observed at least ten times. V is TRBV28 and J is TRBJ2-7; 12 bases are a match to TRBD2. This CDR3 is built from 15 residues. Germline V gene sequence: CDR1 MDHEN, CDR2 SYDVKM. With V trimmed by 5 bases and J by 2 bases, 4 bases remained unmatched. CDR3 bases: TGTGCCAGCAGTATCACTAGCGGGGGGACCTACGAGCAGTACTTC. Amino acid sequence: CASSITSGGTYEQYF.

The chain uses TRBV28 and TRBJ1-1; D is perhaps TRBD1 (6 bases). The V gene lost 4 bases and the J gene lost 6 bases, with 15 bases spanning the gap. CDR1 and CDR2 (germline): MDHEN, SYDVKM. The CDR3 covers 14 residues. The CDR3 DNA reads as TGTGCCAGCAGTTATGGGGGGCGTTCGGCTGAAGCTTTCTTT. Its translation: CASSYGGRSAEAFF. The full variable domain, its missing parts supplied by reference TRBV28 and TRBJ1-1, is DVKVTQSSRYLVKRTGEKVFLECVQDMDHENMFWYRQDPGLGLRLIYFSYDVKMKEKGDIPEGYSVSREKKERFSLILESASTNQTSMYLCASSYGGRSAEAFFGQGTRLTVV.

This clonotype was recorded a few times. The CDR3 sequence is CASTKAGETDTQYF. For the CDR3, the DNA is TGTGCCAGCACCAAAGCGGGAGAAACAGATACGCAGTATTTT. This chain connects TRBV28 to TRBJ2-3; TRBD2 aligns across 8 bases. This CDR3 has 14 amino acids. V lost 7 bases, J lost 3 bases, and 6 bases stayed unmatched. CDR1 and CDR2 from the germline V gene are MDHEN and SYDVKM.

The chain combines TRBV2 with TRBJ2-7; 8 nucleotides align to TRBD1. V lost 6 bases, J lost 3 bases, and 7 bases stayed unmatched. The CDR3 is 14 residues long. CDR1 SNHLY and CDR2 FYNNEI come from the germline V gene. The CDR3 DNA reads as TGTGCCAGCAGGCCCGGACAGGGAGACTACGAGCAGTACTTC. It is translated as CASRPGQGDYEQYF.

This clonotype was observed at least ten times. The chain links TRBV30 to TRBJ1-2; D is ambiguous. Germline CDR1 and CDR2: GTSNPN and SVGIG (reference sequence). The CDR3 has 13 amino acids. With 0 bases removed from V and 2 bases from J, the gap between germline ends came to 7 bases. The CDR3 loop reads CAWSVKGNYGYTF. In DNA, the CDR3 is TGTGCCTGGAGTGTAAAAGGGAACTATGGCTACACCTTC.

This sequence joins TRBV13 and TRBJ1-2, with 10 positions matching TRBD1. The CDR3 is 16 residues long. Per the germline V gene, CDR1 is PRHDT and CDR2 is FYEKMQ (reference sequence). V dropped 3 bases and J dropped 6; count of bases not matched to a gene: 10. CDR3 protein: CASSFFGQGGMDGYTF. Written as DNA, the CDR3 is TGTGCCAGCAGCTTCTTCGGACAGGGGGGTATGGATGGCTACACCTTC.

In this sample, this clonotype turned up a few times. The rearrangement uses TRBV6-2 or TRBV6-3 and TRBJ2-1; 11 bases fit TRBD1. V shed 10 bases and J 7 bases; nucleotides not matched to a gene: 6. The CDR3 length is 13 residues. CDR1 and CDR2 (germline): MNHEY, SVGEGT. The CDR3 sequence is CATRTGGWNEQFF. CDR3 in DNA: TGTGCCACCCGGACAGGGGGCTGGAATGAGCAGTTCTTC.

The chain joins TRBV30 to TRBJ1-3; unclear D gene. Germline V gene sequence: CDR1 GTSNPN, CDR2 SVGIG (reference sequence). This CDR3 is built from 14 residues. V was trimmed by 1 base and J by 1 base, leaving 8 bases between them. The CDR3 here is CAWSAPGSGNTIYF. The CDR3 nucleotides read TGTGCCTGGAGTGCCCCGGGGTCTGGAAACACCATATATTTT.

Ten or more counts support this clonotype. The chain carries TRBV28 and TRBJ1-4, with D uncertain. Germline V gives CDR1 MDHEN, CDR2 SYDVKM. The V and J ends lost 1 base and 8 bases respectively, with 17 bases between them. This CDR3 is 16 amino acids long. The CDR3 loop reads CASSLSGYGVREKLFF. The CDR3 bases are TGTGCCAGCAGTTTATCTGGATACGGCGTCCGGGAAAAACTGTTTTTT.

In this sample, this clonotype turned up a few times. The chain uses TRBV6-2 or TRBV6-3 and TRBJ2-7, with TRBD2 identical over 7 bases. V lost 2 bases and J lost 7; bases outside the gene matches: 8. Germline-derived CDR1 and CDR2 are MNHEY and SVGEGT. CDR3 length equals 14 residues. This CDR3 is CASSYVAGVGEQYF. For the CDR3, the DNA is TGTGCCAGCAGTTACGTTGCGGGAGTGGGGGAGCAGTACTTC.

This clonotype was detected ten times or more. The chain has TRBV11-2 and TRBJ2-2, with TRBD2 matching over 13 bases. This CDR3 is built from 15 residues. The germline CDR1 and CDR2 sequences are SGHAT and FQNNGV. Trimming took 5 bases from V and 5 from J; bases not matched to a gene: 2. Here the CDR3 reads CASSTSGRATGELFF. The CDR3, as DNA: TGTGCCAGCAGCACTAGCGGGAGGGCGACCGGGGAGCTGTTTTTT.

In its sample, this clonotype was seen a few times. This may come from a read error, since a much larger clone is one base off. CDR3 region: CASSSRAYNEQFF. The CDR3 nucleotides read TGTGCCAGCAGTTCCAGGGCCTACAATGAGCAGTTCTTC. The chain joins TRBV6-2 or TRBV6-3 to TRBJ2-1, with D possibly being TRBD1 (5 bases). The CDR3 runs to 13 residues. Trimming took off 4 bases at V and 2 bases at J, with 6 bases between the two ends. Per germline, CDR1 MNHEY and CDR2 SVGEGT.

The chain couples TRBV12-3 or TRBV12-4 to TRBJ2-1; 11 nucleotides agree with TRBD2. This CDR3 contains 14 residues. Trimming took 4 bases from V and 10 from J; bases not matched to a gene: 6. The CDR3 reads CASSSGLAGREQFF. CDR3 DNA: TGTGCCAGCAGTTCCGGACTAGCGGGTAGAGAGCAGTTCTTC.

This clonotype appeared many times. The V gene is TRBV6-2 or TRBV6-3, the J gene TRBJ2-1, with a possible D match to TRBD2 (6 bases). The CDR3 is made up of 15 amino acids. Trimming took off 2 bases at V and 6 bases at J, with 14 bases between the two ends. Germline V gene sequence: CDR1 MNHEY, CDR2 SVGEGT. The CDR3 nucleotides are TGTGCCAGCAGTTACCCCACGGGAGTTCGCAATGAGCAGTTCTTC. This sequence encodes CASSYPTGVRNEQFF.